The T cell receptor (beta chain) described here comes from a study of T cells in Graves' hyperthyroidism and ophthalmopathy. Study-wide results and caveats: The model anticipated ophthalmopathy a median about six months pre-onset. Most thyroid clonotypes with frequency above 0.001 were detected in blood. Ophthalmopathy was distinguished from stable hyperthyroidism by 13 V-J signatures.

Amplification yielded TCR beta CDR3 regions, with RNA transcripts as the source. Using the HTBI primer set, a first-round RT-PCR was run on the TCR CDR3. One entry per CDR3 protein, called by TCRdb with MiXCR from the multiplex PCR reads. The profile shows some 350,000 distinct CDR3 sequences, about 18% of them singletons. This clonotype was observed at least ten times. Its specificity is not known. The CDR3 consists of 14 residues. The germline CDR1 and CDR2 sequences are GTSNPN and SVGIG (reference sequence). The junction had 2 bases not matched to a gene; V was cut back by 0 bases and J by 2 bases. Specimen: blood. The TCR comes from a woman in her late teens or twenties with Graves' hyperthyroidism. The chain uses TRBV30 and TRBJ2-7; 9 bases match TRBD1. The CDR3 here is CAWSVGQGTYEQYF. In nucleotides, the CDR3 is TGTGCCTGGAGTGTAGGACAGGGGACCTACGAGCAGTACTTC.